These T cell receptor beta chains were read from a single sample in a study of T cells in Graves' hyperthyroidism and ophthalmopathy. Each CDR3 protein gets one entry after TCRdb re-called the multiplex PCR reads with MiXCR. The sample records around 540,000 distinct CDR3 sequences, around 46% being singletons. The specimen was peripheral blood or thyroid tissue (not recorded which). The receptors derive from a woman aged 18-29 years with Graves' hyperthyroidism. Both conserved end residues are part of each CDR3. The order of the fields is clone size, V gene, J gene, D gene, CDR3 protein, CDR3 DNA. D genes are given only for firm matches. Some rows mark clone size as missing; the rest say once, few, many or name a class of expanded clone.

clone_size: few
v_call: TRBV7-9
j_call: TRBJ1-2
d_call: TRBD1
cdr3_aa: CASSLGTGAGYGYTF
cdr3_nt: TGTGCCAGCAGCTTGGGGACAGGGGCTGGCTATGGCTACACCTTC

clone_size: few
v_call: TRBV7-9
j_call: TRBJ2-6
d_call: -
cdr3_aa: CASSSGRSSGANVLTF
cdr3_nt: TGTGCCAGCAGTTCGGGACGGAGCTCTGGGGCCAACGTCCTGACTTTC

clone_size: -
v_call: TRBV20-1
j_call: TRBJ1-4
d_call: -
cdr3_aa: CSAMDSGDEKLFF
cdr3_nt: TGCAGTGCTATGGACAGTGGGGATGAAAAACTGTTTTTT

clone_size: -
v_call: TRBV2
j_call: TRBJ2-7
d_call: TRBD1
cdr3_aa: CASSWLQGAYEQYF
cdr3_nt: TGTGCCAGCAGCTGGTTACAGGGGGCCTACGAGCAGTACTTC

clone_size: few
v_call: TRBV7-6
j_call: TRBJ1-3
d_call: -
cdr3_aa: CASSFGPGGTGNTIYF
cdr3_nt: TGTGCCAGCAGTTTCGGCCCGGGTGGCACTGGAAACACCATATATTTT

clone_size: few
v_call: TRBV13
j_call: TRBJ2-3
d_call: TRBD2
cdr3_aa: CASSQLASDTQYF
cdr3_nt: TGTGCCAGCAGCCAACTAGCGTCAGATACGCAGTATTTT

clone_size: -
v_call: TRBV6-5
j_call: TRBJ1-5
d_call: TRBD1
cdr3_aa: CASNPHRDRGQANQPQHF
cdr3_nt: TGTGCCAGCAACCCGCACCGGGACAGGGGACAAGCCAATCAGCCCCAGCATTTT

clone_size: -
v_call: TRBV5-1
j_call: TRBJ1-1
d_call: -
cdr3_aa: CASSLAGQANTEAFF
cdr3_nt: TGCGCCAGCAGCTTGGCTGGACAAGCCAACACTGAAGCTTTCTTT

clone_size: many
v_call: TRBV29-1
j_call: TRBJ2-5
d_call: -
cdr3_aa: CSVELALIIETQYF
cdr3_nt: TGCAGCGTTGAGTTGGCCCTGATAATAGAGACCCAGTACTTC

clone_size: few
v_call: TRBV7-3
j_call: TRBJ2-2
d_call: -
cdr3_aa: CASSSGLSTGELFF
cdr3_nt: TGTGCCAGCAGTTCGGGACTTTCAACCGGGGAGCTGTTTTTT

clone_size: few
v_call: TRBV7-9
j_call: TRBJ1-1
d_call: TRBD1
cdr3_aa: CASRRHRGTGQGHTEAFF
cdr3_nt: TGTGCCAGTAGGAGGCATCGGGGGACAGGGCAGGGACACACTGAAGCTTTCTTT

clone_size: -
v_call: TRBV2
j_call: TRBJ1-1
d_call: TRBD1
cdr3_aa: CAISESGGADTEAFF
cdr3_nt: TGTGCCATCAGTGAGTCAGGGGGCGCGGATACTGAAGCTTTCTTT

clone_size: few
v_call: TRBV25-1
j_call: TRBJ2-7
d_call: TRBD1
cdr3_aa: CASSYLAGGFYEQYF
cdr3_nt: TGTGCCAGCAGTTACCTGGCAGGGGGCTTCTACGAGCAGTACTTC

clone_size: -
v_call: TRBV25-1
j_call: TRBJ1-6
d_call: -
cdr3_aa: CASSELVRDNYSPLHF
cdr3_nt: TGTGCCAGCAGTGAACTCGTCCGGGACAATTATTCACCCCTCCACTTT

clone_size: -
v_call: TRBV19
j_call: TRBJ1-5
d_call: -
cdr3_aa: CASSIDPGILKPQHF
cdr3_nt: TGTGCCAGTAGTATAGATCCAGGGATTTTGAAGCCCCAGCATTTT

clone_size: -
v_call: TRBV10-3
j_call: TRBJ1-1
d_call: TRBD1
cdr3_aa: CAISEATGITEAFF
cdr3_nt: TGTGCCATCAGTGAGGCGACAGGGATCACTGAAGCTTTCTTT

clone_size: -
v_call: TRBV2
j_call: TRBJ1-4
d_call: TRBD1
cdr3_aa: CASSERTGAANYEKLFF
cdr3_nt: TGTGCCAGCAGTGAAAGGACAGGGGCTGCTAACTATGAAAAACTGTTTTTT

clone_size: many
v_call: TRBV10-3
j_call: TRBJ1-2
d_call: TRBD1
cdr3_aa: CAISTGVGYGYTF
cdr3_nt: TGTGCCATCAGCACAGGGGTGGGGTATGGCTACACCTTC

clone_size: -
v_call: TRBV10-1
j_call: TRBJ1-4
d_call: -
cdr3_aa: CASSEISGTTNEKLFF
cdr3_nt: TGCGCCAGCAGTGAGATCTCGGGTACGACTAATGAAAAACTGTTTTTT

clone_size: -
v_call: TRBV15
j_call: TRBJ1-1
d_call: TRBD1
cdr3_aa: CATSSPRGQVNTEAFF
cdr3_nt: TGTGCCACCAGCAGCCCCAGAGGACAGGTGAACACTGAAGCTTTCTTT

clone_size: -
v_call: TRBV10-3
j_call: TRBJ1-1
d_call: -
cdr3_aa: CAISGHSGRMNTEAFF
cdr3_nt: TGTGCCATCAGCGGACATTCGGGTAGGATGAACACTGAAGCTTTCTTT

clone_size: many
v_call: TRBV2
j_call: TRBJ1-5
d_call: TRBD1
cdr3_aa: CASSTTGGNQPQHF
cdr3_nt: TGTGCCAGCAGTACGACAGGGGGGAATCAGCCCCAGCATTTT

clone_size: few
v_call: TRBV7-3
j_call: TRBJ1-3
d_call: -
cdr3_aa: CASSPSRSGNTIYF
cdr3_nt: TGCGCCAGCAGCCCAAGCCGGTCTGGAAACACCATATATTTT

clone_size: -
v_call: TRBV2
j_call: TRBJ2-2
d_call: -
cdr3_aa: CASRKVANTGELFF
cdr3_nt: TGTGCCAGCAGAAAAGTTGCGAACACCGGGGAGCTGTTTTTT

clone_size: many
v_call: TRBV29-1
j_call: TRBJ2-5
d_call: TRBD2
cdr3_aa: CSVEDGSGSPSQYF
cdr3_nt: TGCAGCGTTGAAGATGGGAGCGGGAGCCCGTCCCAGTACTTC

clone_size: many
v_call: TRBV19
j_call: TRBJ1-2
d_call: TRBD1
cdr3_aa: CASSADRDLGYTF
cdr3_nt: TGTGCCAGTAGTGCGGACAGGGACCTTGGCTACACCTTC

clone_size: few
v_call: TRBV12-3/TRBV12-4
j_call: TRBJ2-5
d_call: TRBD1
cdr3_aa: CASSFRTGVETQYF
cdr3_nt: TGTGCCAGCAGTTTCCGGACAGGGGTAGAGACCCAGTACTTC

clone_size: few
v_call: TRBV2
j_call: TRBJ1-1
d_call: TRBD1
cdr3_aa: CASSEEGPGQVLGTEAFF
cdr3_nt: TGTGCCAGCAGTGAAGAAGGGCCGGGACAGGTCTTGGGCACTGAAGCTTTCTTT

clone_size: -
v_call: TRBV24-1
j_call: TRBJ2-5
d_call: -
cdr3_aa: CATSEDTQETQYF
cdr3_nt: TGTGCCACCAGTGAGGACACGCAAGAGACCCAGTACTTC

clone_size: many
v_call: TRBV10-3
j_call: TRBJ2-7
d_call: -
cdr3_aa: CAISDRSYEQYF
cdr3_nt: TGTGCCATCAGTGATCGGTCCTACGAGCAGTACTTC

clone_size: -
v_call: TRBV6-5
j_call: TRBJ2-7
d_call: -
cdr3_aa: CASSTVQWGTYEQYF
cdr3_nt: TGTGCCAGCAGTACTGTCCAATGGGGGACCTACGAGCAGTACTTC

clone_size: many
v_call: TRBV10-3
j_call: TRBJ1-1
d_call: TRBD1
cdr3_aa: CATRQGSNTEAFF
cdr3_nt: TGTGCCACACGACAGGGTTCAAACACTGAAGCTTTCTTT

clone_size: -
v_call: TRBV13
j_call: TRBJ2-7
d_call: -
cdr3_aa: CASSPSGPSYEQYF
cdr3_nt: TGTGCCAGCAGCCCCTCCGGCCCCTCCTACGAGCAGTACTTC

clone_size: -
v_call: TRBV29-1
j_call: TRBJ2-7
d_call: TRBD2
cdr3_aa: CSSSSGSDNEQYF
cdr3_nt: TGCAGCTCGTCTAGCGGGAGTGACAATGAGCAGTACTTC

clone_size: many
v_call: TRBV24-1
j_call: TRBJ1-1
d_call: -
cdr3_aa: CATLVPGAYTEAFF
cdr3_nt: TGTGCCACCCTTGTGCCGGGGGCATACACTGAAGCTTTCTTT

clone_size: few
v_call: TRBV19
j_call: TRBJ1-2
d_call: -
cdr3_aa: CASSIADGDPGGYTF
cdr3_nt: TGTGCCAGTAGTATAGCGGACGGCGACCCGGGGGGCTACACCTTC

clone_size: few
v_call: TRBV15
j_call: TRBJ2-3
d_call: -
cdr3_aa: CATSIHSTDTQYF
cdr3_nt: TGTGCCACCAGCATCCATAGCACAGATACGCAGTATTTT

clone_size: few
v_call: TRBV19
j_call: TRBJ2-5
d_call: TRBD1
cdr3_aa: CASRGRDRNSETQYF
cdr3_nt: TGTGCCAGCAGAGGCCGGGACAGGAATTCGGAGACCCAGTACTTC

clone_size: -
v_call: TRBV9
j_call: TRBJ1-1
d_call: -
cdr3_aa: CASSGVQGDTEAFF
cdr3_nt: TGTGCCAGCAGCGGGGTACAGGGAGACACTGAAGCTTTCTTT

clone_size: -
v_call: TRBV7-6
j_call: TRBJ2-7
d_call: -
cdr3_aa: CASSSQTGSSYEQYF
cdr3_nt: TGTGCCAGCAGCTCGCAGACCGGCAGCTCCTACGAGCAGTACTTC

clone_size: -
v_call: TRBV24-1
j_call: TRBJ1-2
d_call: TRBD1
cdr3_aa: CASSIAAGGPHGYTF
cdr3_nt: TGTGCCAGTAGTATAGCGGCAGGGGGCCCCCATGGCTACACCTTC

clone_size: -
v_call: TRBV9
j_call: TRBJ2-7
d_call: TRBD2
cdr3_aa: CASSVLGTSRYEQYF
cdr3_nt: TGTGCCAGCAGCGTGCTGGGGACTAGCAGGTACGAGCAGTACTTC

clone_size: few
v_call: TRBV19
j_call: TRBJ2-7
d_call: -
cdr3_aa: CASSIDSRDEQYF
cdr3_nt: TGTGCCAGTAGTATAGATAGTCGCGACGAGCAGTACTTC

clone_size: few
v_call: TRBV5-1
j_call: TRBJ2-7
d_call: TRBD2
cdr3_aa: CASSLVVAGDEQYF
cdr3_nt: TGCGCCAGCAGCTTGGTGGTAGCGGGAGACGAGCAGTACTTC

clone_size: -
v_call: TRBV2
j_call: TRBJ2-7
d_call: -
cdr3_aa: CASCCGEDTYEQCF
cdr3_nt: TGTGCCAGCTGTTGCGGGGAGGACACCTACGAGCAGTGCTTC

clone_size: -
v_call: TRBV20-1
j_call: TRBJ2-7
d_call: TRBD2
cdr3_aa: CSATPPGLAGSYEQYF
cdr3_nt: TGCAGTGCTACCCCCCCAGGACTAGCGGGATCCTACGAGCAGTACTTC

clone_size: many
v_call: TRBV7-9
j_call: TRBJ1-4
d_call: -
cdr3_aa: CASSRQRGEKLFF
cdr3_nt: TGTGCCAGCAGCAGGCAAAGGGGCGAAAAACTGTTTTTT

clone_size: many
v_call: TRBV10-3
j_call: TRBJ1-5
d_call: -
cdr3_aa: CAISESVASNQPQHF
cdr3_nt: TGTGCCATCAGTGAGTCCGTGGCTAGCAATCAGCCCCAGCATTTT

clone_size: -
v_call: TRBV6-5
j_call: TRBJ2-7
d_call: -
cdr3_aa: CASSYSRRIRPAGEQYF
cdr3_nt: TGTGCCAGCAGTTACTCGAGACGAATTCGCCCGGCTGGGGAGCAGTACTTC

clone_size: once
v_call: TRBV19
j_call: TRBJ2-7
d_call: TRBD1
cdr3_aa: CASSNTGTGGTYEQYF
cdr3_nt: TGTGCCAGTAGTAATACCGGGACAGGGGGCACCTACGAGCAGTACTTC

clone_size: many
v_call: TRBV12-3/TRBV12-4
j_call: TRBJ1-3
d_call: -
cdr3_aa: CASRTGQAGNTIYF
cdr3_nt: TGTGCCAGCAGAACGGGACAAGCTGGAAACACCATATATTTT

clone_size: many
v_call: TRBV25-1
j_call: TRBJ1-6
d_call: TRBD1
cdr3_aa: CASTRTGLRNSPLHF
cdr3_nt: TGTGCCAGCACTAGGACAGGTCTCCGTAATTCACCCCTCCACTTT